Listed below are T cell receptor beta chains from one sample, sequenced in a study of T cells in Graves' hyperthyroidism and ophthalmopathy. TCRdb re-called the multiplex PCR reads through MiXCR, storing one row per CDR3 protein. The table lists about 500,000 distinct CDR3 sequences, over 15% of them singletons. What was sequenced was blood. Receptors were obtained from a woman aged 18-29 years with Graves' hyperthyroidism. Both conserved end residues are trimmed from each CDR3. The D gene is left open where the match is weak.

CDR3aa: ASSYPGAGEYEQY
d_gene: TRBD2
v_gene: TRBV6-2/TRBV6-3

CDR3aa: ASRPGTSGGALEQF
d_gene: TRBD2
v_gene: TRBV5-1

CDR3aa: ASSFEVGLKPQH
d_gene: .
v_gene: TRBV5-5

CDR3aa: ATSRVREGDTEAF
d_gene: .
v_gene: TRBV15

CDR3aa: SAMGLLGAQY
d_gene: .
v_gene: TRBV20-1

CDR3aa: ASSQGIGGEVYNEQF
d_gene: .
v_gene: TRBV4-3

CDR3aa: ASSYRLGEGSPLH
d_gene: .
v_gene: TRBV6-5

CDR3aa: ASSYSQAYEQY
d_gene: .
v_gene: TRBV6-5

CDR3aa: ASSIDIRGAVQPQH
d_gene: .
v_gene: TRBV19

CDR3aa: ASSLGRGETDTQY
d_gene: .
v_gene: TRBV11-2

CDR3aa: ATGQNTEAF
d_gene: .
v_gene: TRBV10-3

CDR3aa: ASSQVGSGANVLT
d_gene: .
v_gene: TRBV3-1

CDR3aa: ASSFRGHRNSYEQY
d_gene: .
v_gene: TRBV5-6

CDR3aa: ASSLGVVGNIQY
d_gene: .
v_gene: TRBV7-2

CDR3aa: AGSPGGGTDTQY
d_gene: .
v_gene: TRBV2

CDR3aa: SARDGDRGGTEAF
d_gene: TRBD1
v_gene: TRBV20-1

CDR3aa: ASSPSGSSTDTQY
d_gene: .
v_gene: TRBV13